The sequence of this T cell receptor beta chain was determined in a study of blood T cell repertoires in COVID-19. Study-wide context: From T cells, B-cell-depleted T cells, or PBMCs came the material, which was cDNA or gDNA.

V trimming: 5 bases; J trimming: 3 bases; junction bases outside the gene matches: 5. Germline V gene data show CDR1 as MNHEY and CDR2 as SVGAGI. CDR3 length: 14 amino acids. This study enrolled people aged about 18 to 100 from about two dozen US geographic areas. Using immunoSEQ multiplex PCR, the repertoire was profiled, and TCRdb retains in-frame clones only, with some absent. The sample has some 250,000 clones, over 75% seen once. Sequenced input: PBMCs or T cells enriched from blood (not recorded which). The TCR was taken from a woman aged 45 to 65 who had recovered from COVID-19. The gene calls are TRBV6-5 and TRBJ1-1; TRBD1 aligns across 8 bases. The CDR3 is CASSTGDRYTEAFF. DNA of the CDR3: TGTGCCAGCAGTACGGGGGACAGGTACACTGAAGCTTTCTTT.